The T cell receptor beta chain described here comes from a study of blood T cell repertoires in COVID-19. Study details: Acute and convalescent COVID-19 samples came from the United States, Italy and Spain.

Per the authors' pipeline: By means of reference gene primer amplification, nucleated cell counts were estimated. Only in-frame clones appear in the TCRdb table, and some are missing; sequencing was by immunoSEQ multiplex PCR. V, J and clone size derive from that table, while D and trimming were established from the DNA sequence. The table has about 400,000 clones, roughly 90% seen once. CDR1 is MNHEY, CDR2 SMNVEV, per germline (reference sequence). CDR3 length equals 15 residues. V gave up 4 bases and J gave up 4 bases; unmatched junction bases: 6. The sample consisted of peripheral blood. The TCR was taken from a man aged 35 to 55 with acute or convalescent COVID-19. This chain links TRBV27 with TRBJ1-2; TRBD1 matches at 10 bases. The CDR3 sequence is CASSSSGTGVYGYTF. The CDR3 DNA sequence: TGTGCCAGCAGTTCTTCCGGGACAGGGGTCTATGGCTACACCTTC.